Listed below are T cell receptor beta chains from one sample, sequenced in a study of technical replicates of blood from a handful of donors. Data came from immunoSEQ multiplex PCR; TCRdb stores just in-frame clones and leaves some out. The sample includes 75,000 to 85,000 clones, 75% to 90% of them seen just once. The sequencing sample was made of PBMCs. The receptors stem from a human donor in good health. Some clones in this sample may be carry-over from other donors' samples. Each CDR3 is given without its conserved first and last residue. The order of the fields is CDR3 protein, J gene, V gene, clone size. For some rows the clone size is stated as once, few or many, or as a class when expanded; others skip it.

ASTWRRHKVPYEQY TRBJ2-7 TRBV4-1 -
AITSGGYEQY TRBJ2-7 TRBV2 once
ASSIRVAEQF TRBJ2-1 TRBV5-1 -
ASSPYASGSGEQF TRBJ2-1 TRBV18 -
AWSVGGGNQPQH TRBJ1-5 TRBV30 once
ASSQDGPRNAEAF TRBJ1-1 TRBV4-3 -
ACSQSGANVLT TRBJ2-6 TRBV30 -
ASSLGGGTDTQY TRBJ2-3 TRBV5-1 once
ASSQTSGTYEQY TRBJ2-7 TRBV7-2 -
ASSYSGTSGRSSYEQY TRBJ2-7 TRBV7-2 -
ASRPDGGGEQF TRBJ2-1 TRBV5-1 once
AWSVGGRAWTEAF TRBJ1-1 TRBV30 -
AWTGLAGGETQY TRBJ2-5 TRBV30 -
SGRENTEAF TRBJ1-1 TRBV29-1 -
ASSQERGLAGSMQY TRBJ2-7 TRBV4-3 -
ASKAGTGGENEQF TRBJ2-1 TRBV2 once
ASTIASSGGHFNIQY TRBJ2-4 TRBV7-9 -
ASSYGTGSNEQY TRBJ2-7 TRBV4-1 -
ASSPRLSRDEKLF TRBJ1-4 TRBV7-9 -